This T cell receptor (beta chain) was observed in a study of cytomegalovirus exposure and HLA in healthy donors. V was shortened by 3 bases and J by 0 bases, with 17 bases between the two germline ends. The CDR3 length is 18 residues. Germline-derived CDR1 and CDR2 are PRHDT and FYEKMQ (reference sequence). Regarding the study as a whole: A reported reduction in N-insertions relative to the roughly 700-donor mean was seen in an Asian-associated ancestry cluster in a later analysis. Published work reported that the classifier diagnosed cytomegalovirus status with high specificity and sensitivity. Immune exposure was documented only through CMV serostatus. Upon later analysis, HLA-associated TCR beta chains proved more clonally expanded than other, equally common chains.

Concerning this clone: Its antigen is as yet unknown.

PCR primers comprised 60 Vbeta and 13 Jbeta primers. Repertoires were generated with immunoSEQ multiplex PCR, while TCRdb's copy carries only in-frame clones and drops some. Of 150,000 or so clones in the sample, 80% were seen once. The chain joins TRBV13 to TRBJ1-4; D call uncertain. The sequenced sample consisted of PBMCs. This receptor was taken from a man aged 45-60 years in good health and CMV-seronegative. The CDR3 DNA sequence: TGTGCCAGCAGCTTCGTCGGGAAGGCCTCTGCAACTAATGAAAAACTGTTTTTT. Translation: CASSFVGKASATNEKLFF.